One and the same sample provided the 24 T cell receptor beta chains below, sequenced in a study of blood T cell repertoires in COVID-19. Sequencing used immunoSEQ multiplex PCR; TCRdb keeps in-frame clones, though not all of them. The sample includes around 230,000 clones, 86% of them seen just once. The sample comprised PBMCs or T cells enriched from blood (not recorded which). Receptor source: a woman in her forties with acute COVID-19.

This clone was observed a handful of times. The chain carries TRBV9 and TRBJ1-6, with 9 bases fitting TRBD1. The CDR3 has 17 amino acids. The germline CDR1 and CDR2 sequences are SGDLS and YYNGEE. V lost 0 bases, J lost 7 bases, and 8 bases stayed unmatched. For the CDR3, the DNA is TGTGCCAGCAGCGTAGGGGTGGGACAGGGCCTGAATTCACCCCTCCACTTT. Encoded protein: CASSVGVGQGLNSPLHF.

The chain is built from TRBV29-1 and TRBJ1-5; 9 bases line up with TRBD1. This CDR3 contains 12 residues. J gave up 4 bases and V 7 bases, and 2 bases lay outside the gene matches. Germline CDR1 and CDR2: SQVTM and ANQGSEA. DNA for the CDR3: TGCAGCGCAGGGACAGGGAATCAGCCCCAGCATTTT. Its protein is CSAGTGNQPQHF.

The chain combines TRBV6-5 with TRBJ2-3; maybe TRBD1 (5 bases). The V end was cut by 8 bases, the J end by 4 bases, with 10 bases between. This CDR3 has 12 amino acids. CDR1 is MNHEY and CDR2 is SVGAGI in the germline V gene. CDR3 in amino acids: CASGAGPDTQYF. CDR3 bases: TGTGCCAGCGGGGCAGGACCAGATACGCAGTATTTT.

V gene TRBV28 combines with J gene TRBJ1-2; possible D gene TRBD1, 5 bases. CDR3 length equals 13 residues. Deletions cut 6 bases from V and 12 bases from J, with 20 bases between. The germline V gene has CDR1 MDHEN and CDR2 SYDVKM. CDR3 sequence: CASRISGGPFHTF. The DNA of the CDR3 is TGTGCCAGCAGAATATCCGGGGGTCCTTTCCACACCTTC.

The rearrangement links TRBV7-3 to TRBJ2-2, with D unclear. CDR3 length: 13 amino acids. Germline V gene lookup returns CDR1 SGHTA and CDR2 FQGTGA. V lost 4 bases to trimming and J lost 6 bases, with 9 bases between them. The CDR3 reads CASSSTTPGELFF. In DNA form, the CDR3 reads TGTGCCAGCAGCTCTACTACTCCCGGGGAGCTGTTTTTT.

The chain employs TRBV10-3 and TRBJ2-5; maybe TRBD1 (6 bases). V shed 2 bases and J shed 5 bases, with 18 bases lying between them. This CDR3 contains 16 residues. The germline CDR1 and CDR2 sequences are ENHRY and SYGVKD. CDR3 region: CAISEPGQDQGETQYF. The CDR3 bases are TGTGCCATCAGTGAGCCGGGGCAGGACCAGGGGGAGACCCAGTACTTC.

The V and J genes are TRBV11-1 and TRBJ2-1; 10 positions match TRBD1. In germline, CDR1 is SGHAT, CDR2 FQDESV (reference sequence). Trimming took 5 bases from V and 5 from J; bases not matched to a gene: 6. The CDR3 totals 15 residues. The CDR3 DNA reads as TGTGCCAGCAGCCCAACGGGACAGGGGAACAATGAGCAGTTCTTC. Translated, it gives CASSPTGQGNNEQFF.

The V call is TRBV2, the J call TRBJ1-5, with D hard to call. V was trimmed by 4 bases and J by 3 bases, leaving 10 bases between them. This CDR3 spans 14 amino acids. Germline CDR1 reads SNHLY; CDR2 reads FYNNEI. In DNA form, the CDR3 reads TGTGCCAGCAGTGGACACTCTTCCAATCAGCCCCAGCATTTT. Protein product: CASSGHSSNQPQHF. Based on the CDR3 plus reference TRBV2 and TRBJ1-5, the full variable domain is EPEVTQTPSHQVTQMGQEVILRCVPISNHLYFYWYRQILGQKVEFLVSFYNNEISEKSEIFDDQFSVERPDGSNFTLKIRSTKLEDSAMYFCASSGHSSNQPQHFGDGTRLSIL.

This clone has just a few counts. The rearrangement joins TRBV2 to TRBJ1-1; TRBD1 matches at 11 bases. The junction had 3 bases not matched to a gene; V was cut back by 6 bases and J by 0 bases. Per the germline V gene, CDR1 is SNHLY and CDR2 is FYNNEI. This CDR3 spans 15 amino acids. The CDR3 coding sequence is TGTGCCAGCAGATGGACAGGGGGCATGAACACTGAAGCTTTCTTT. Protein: CASRWTGGMNTEAFF.

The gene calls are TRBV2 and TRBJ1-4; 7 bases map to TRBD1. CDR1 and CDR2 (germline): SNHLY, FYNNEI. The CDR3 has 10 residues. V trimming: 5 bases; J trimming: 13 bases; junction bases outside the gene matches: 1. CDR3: CASSNRGLFF. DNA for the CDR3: TGTGCCAGCAGTAACAGGGGACTGTTTTTT.

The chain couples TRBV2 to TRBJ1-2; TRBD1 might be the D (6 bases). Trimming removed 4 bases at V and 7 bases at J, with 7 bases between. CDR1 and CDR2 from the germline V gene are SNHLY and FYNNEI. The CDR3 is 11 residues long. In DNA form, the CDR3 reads TGTGCCAGCAGTGCAGGGGTTGGCTACACCTTC. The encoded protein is CASSAGVGYTF.

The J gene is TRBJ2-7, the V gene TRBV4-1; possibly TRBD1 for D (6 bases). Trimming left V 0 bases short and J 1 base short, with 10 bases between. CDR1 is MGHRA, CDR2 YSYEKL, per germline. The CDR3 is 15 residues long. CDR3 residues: CASSQDPGQSYEQYF. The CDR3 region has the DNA TGCGCCAGCAGCCAAGATCCTGGACAGTCCTACGAGCAGTACTTC.

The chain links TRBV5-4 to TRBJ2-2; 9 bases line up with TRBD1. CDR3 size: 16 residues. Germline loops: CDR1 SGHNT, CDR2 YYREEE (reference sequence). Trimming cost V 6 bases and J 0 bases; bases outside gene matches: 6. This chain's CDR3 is CASTSGDRANTGELFF. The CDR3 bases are TGTGCCAGCACCTCCGGGGACAGGGCGAACACCGGGGAGCTGTTTTTT.

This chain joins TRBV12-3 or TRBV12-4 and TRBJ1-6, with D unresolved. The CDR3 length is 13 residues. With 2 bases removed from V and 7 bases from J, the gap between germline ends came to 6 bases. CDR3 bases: TGTGCCAGCAGTTTAACGGGGAATTCACCCCTCCACTTT. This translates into CASSLTGNSPLHF.

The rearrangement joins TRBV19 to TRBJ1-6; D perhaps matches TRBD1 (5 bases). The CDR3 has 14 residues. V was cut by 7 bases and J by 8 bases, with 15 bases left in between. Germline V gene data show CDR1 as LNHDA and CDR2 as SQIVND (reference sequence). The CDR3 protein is CASNKPGGDSPLHF. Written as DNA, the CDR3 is TGTGCCAGTAATAAGCCTGGGGGGGATTCACCCCTCCACTTT.

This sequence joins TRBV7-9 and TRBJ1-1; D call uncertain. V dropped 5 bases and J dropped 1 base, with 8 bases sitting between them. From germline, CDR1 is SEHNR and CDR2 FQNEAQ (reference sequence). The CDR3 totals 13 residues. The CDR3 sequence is CASSIGRNTEAFF. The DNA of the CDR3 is TGTGCCAGCAGCATCGGGAGGAACACTGAAGCTTTCTTT.

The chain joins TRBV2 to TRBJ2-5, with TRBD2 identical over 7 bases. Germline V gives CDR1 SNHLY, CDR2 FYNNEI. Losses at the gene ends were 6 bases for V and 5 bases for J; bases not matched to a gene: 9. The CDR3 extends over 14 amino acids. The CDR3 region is CASRGGSSRETQYF. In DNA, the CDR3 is TGTGCCAGCAGAGGCGGGAGCTCTCGGGAGACCCAGTACTTC.

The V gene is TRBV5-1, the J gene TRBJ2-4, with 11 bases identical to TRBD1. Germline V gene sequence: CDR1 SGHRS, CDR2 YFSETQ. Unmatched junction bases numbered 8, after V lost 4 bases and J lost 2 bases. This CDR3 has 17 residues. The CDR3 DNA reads TGCGCCAGCAGCACGGCCGGGACAGGGGGGCCCAAAAACATTCAGTACTTC. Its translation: CASSTAGTGGPKNIQYF. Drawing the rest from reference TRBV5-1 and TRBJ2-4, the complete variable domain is KAGVTQTPRYLIKTRGQQVTLSCSPISGHRSVSWYQQTPGQGLQFLFEYFSETQRNKGNFPGRFSGRQFSNSRSEMNVSTLELGDSALYLCASSTAGTGGPKNIQYFGAGTRLSVL.

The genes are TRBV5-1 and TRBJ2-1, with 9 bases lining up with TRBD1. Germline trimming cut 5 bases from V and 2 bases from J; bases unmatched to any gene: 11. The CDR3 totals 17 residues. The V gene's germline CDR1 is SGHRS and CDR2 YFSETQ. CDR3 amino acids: CASRRGTGIGTYNEQFF. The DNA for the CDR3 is TGCGCCAGCAGGCGGGGGACAGGGATCGGGACCTACAATGAGCAGTTCTTC. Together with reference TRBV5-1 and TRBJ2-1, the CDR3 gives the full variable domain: KAGVTQTPRYLIKTRGQQVTLSCSPISGHRSVSWYQQTPGQGLQFLFEYFSETQRNKGNFPGRFSGRQFSNSRSEMNVSTLELGDSALYLCASRRGTGIGTYNEQFFGPGTRLTVL.

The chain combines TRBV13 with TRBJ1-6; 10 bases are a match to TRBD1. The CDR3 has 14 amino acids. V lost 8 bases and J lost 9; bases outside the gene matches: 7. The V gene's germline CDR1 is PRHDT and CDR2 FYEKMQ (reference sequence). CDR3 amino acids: CASSGDRGGSPLHF. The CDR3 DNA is TGTGCCAGCTCTGGGGACAGGGGAGGTTCACCCCTCCACTTT.

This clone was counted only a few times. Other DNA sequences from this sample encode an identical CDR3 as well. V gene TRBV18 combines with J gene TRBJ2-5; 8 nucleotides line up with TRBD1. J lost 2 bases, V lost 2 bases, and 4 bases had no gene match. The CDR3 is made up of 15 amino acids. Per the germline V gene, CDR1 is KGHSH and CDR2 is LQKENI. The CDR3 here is CASSPKTGVQETQYF. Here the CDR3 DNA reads TGTGCCAGCTCACCAAAGACAGGGGTACAAGAGACCCAGTACTTC.

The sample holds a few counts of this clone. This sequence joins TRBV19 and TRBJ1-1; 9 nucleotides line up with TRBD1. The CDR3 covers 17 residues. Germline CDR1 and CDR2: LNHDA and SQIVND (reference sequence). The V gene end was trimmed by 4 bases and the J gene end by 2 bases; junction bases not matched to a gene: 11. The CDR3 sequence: CASSTSRPGQGNTEAFF. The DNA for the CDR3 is TGTGCCAGTAGTACAAGCCGCCCGGGACAGGGAAACACTGAAGCTTTCTTT. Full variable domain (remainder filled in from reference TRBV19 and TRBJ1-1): DGGITQSPKYLFRKEGQNVTLSCEQNLNHDAMYWYRQDPGQGLRLIYYSQIVNDFQKGDIAEGYSVSREKKESFPLTVTSAQKNPTAFYLCASSTSRPGQGNTEAFFGQGTRLTVV.

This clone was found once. The CDR3 region is CASNEAGSYNEQFF. CDR3 coding DNA: TGCGCCAGCAACGAAGCGGGCTCCTACAATGAGCAGTTCTTC. The rearrangement joins TRBV5-1 to TRBJ2-1, with D possibly matching TRBD2 (6 bases). Germline V gene sequence: CDR1 SGHRS, CDR2 YFSETQ. The CDR3 sequence is 14 residues long. Trimming took 6 bases from V and 0 from J, leaving 10 bases between them. Based on the CDR3 plus reference TRBV5-1 and TRBJ2-1, the full variable domain is KAGVTQTPRYLIKTRGQQVTLSCSPISGHRSVSWYQQTPGQGLQFLFEYFSETQRNKGNFPGRFSGRQFSNSRSEMNVSTLELGDSALYLCASNEAGSYNEQFFGPGTRLTVL.

CDR3 nucleotide sequence: TGTGCCAGCAGTTACTCTCTGACAGACTCCTACGAGCAGTACTTC. This encodes CASSYSLTDSYEQYF. This chain uses TRBV6-5 with TRBJ2-7; weak D call: TRBD1 (5 bases). This CDR3 has 15 residues. V lost 0 bases and J 0 bases, leaving 9 bases between the germline ends. Germline V lookup: CDR1 MNHEY, CDR2 SVGAGI.